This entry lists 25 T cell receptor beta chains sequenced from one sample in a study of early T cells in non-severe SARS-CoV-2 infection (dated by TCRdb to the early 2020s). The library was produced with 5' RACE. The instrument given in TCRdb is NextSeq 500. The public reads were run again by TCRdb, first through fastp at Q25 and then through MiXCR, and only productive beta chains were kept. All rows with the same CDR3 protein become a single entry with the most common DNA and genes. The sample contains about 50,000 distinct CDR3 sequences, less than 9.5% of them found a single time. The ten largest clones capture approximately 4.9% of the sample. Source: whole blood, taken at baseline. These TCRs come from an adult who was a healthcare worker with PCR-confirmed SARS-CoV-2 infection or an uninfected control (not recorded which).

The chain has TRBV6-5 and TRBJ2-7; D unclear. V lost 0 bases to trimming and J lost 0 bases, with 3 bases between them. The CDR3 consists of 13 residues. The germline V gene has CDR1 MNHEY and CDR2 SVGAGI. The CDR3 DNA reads TGTGCCAGCAGTTACTCTACCTCCTACGAGCAGTACTTC. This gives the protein CASSYSTSYEQYF.

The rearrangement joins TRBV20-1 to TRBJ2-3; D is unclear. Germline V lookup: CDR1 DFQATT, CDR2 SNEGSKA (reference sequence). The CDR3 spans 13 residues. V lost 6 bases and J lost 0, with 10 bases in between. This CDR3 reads CSADPDSTDTQYF. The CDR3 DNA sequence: TGCAGTGCCGATCCGGACAGCACAGATACGCAGTATTTT.

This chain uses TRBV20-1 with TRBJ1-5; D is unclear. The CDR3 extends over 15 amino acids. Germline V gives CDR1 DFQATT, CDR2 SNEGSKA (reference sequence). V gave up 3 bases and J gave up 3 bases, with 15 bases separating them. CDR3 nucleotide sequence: TGCAGTGCTAGCCCCGGTAACAGCCTCAATCAGCCCCAGCATTTT. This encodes CSASPGNSLNQPQHF.

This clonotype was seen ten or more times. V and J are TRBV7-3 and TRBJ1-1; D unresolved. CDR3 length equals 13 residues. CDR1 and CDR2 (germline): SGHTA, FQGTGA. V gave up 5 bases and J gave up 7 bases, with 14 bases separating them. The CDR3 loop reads CASSPNRGLEAFF. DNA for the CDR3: TGTGCCAGCAGCCCCAACAGAGGGCTTGAAGCTTTCTTT.

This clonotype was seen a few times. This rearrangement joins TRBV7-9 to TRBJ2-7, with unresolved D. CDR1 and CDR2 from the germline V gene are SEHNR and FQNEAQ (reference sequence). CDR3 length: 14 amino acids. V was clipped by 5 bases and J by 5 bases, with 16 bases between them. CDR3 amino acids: CASSPTWGGDEQYF. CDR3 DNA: TGTGCCAGCAGCCCCACCTGGGGTGGGGACGAGCAGTACTTC.

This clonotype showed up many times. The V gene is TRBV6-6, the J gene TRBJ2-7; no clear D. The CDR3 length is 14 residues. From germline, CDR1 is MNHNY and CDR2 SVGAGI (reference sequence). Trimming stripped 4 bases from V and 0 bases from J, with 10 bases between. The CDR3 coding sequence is TGTGCCAGCAGTTTCCCGGGCTCCTCCTACGAGCAGTACTTC. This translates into CASSFPGSSYEQYF.

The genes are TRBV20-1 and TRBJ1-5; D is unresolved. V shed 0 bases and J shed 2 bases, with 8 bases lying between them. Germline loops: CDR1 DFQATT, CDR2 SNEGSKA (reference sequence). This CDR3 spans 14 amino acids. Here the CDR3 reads CSARDPRGNQPQHF. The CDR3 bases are TGCAGTGCTAGAGACCCGAGGGGCAATCAGCCCCAGCATTTT.

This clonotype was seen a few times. The DNA of the CDR3 is TGTGCCAGCAGCTTGGCCGGGCTAAATTCACCCCTCCACTTT. Amino acid sequence: CASSLAGLNSPLHF. J is TRBJ1-6 and V is TRBV5-4, with unresolved D. Trimming removed 0 bases at V and 7 bases at J, with 8 bases between. Germline V gene sequence: CDR1 SGHNT, CDR2 YYREEE (reference sequence). This CDR3 has 14 residues.

This CDR3 reads CSALASGRTDNEQFF. CDR3 nucleotide sequence: TGCAGTGCTTTAGCTAGCGGGAGAACTGACAATGAGCAGTTCTTC. The V call is TRBV20-1, the J call TRBJ2-1; TRBD2 aligns across 10 bases. The CDR3 has 15 amino acids. The junction had 9 bases not matched to a gene; V was cut back by 5 bases and J by 5 bases. Germline assignment: CDR1 DFQATT and CDR2 SNEGSKA (reference sequence).

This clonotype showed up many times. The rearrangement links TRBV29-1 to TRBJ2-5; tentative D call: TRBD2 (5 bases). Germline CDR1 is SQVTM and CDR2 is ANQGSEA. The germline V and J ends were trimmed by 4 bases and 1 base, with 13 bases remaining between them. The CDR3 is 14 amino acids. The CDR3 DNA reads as TGCAGCGTTGCCGGTAGCGCCTCCCAAGAGACCCAGTACTTC. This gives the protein CSVAGSASQETQYF.

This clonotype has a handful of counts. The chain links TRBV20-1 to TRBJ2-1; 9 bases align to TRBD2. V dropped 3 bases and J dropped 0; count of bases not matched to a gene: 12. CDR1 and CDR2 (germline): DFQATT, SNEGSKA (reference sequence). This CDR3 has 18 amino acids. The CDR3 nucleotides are TGCAGTGCTAGCCTCGATCTGACTAGCGGAAGCTCCTACAATGAGCAGTTCTTC. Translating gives CSASLDLTSGSSYNEQFF.

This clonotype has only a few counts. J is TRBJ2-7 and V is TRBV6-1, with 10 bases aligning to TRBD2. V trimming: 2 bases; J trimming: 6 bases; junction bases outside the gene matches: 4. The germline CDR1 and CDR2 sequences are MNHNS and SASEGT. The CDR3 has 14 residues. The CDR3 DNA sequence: TGTGCCAGCAGTGAACAGCGGGAGGGCCGCGAGCAGTACTTC. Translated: CASSEQREGREQYF.

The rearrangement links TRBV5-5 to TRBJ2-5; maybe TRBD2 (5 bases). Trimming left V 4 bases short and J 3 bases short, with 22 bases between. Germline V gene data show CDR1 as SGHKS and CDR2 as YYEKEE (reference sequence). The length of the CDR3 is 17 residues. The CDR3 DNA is TGTGCCAGCAGCCGAGATAAGTACAGTGGGCGGGAAGAGACCCAGTACTTC. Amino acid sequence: CASSRDKYSGREETQYF.

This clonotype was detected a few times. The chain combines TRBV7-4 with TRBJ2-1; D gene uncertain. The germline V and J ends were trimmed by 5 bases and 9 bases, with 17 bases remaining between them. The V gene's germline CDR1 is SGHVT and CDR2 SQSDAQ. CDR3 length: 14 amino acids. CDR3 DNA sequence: TGTGCCAGCAGCATCTGTCCCCCCTGGGGTGAGCAGTTCTTC. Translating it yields CASSICPPWGEQFF.

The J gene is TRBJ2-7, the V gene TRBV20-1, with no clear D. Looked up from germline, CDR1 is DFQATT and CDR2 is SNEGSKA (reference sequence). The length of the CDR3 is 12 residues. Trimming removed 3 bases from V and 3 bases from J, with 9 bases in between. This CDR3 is CSASVSGYEQYF. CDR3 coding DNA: TGCAGTGCTAGCGTTTCGGGCTACGAGCAGTACTTC.

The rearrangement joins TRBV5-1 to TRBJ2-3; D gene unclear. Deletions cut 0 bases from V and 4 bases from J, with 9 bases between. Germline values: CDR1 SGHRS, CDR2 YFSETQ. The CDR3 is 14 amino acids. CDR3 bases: TGCGCCAGCAGCTTGGGGGGTGTGGCAGATACGCAGTATTTT. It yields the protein CASSLGGVADTQYF.

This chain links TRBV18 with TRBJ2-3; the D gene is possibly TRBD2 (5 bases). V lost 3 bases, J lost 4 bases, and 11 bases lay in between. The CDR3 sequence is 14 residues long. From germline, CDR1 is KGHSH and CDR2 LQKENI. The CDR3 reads CASSPRVEADTQYF. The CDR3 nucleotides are TGTGCCAGCTCACCGAGGGTTGAGGCAGATACGCAGTATTTT.

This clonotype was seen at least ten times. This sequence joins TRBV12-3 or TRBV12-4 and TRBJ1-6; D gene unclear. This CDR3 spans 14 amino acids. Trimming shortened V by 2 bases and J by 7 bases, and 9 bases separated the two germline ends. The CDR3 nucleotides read TGTGCCAGCAGTTTAAATACCCACAATTCACCCCTCCACTTT. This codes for CASSLNTHNSPLHF.

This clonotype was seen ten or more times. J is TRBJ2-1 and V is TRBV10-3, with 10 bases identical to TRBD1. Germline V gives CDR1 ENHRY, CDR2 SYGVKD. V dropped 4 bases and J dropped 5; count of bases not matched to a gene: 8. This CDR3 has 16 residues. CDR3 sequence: CAISGLTGGDNNEQFF. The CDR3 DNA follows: TGTGCCATCAGTGGCTTGACAGGGGGCGACAACAATGAGCAGTTCTTC.

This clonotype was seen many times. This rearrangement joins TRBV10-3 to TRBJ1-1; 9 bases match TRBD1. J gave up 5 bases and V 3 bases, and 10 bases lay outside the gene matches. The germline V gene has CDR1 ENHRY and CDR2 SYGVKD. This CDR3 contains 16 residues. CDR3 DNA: TGTGCCATCAGTGAAGAGACAGGGGGGCTGGGGACTGAAGCTTTCTTT. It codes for CAISEETGGLGTEAFF.

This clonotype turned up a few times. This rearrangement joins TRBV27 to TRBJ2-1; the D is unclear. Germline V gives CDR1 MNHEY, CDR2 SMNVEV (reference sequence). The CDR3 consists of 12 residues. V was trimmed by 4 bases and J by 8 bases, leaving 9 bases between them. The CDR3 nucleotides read TGTGCCAGCAGTTCCCTATCGGATGAGCAGTTCTTC. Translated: CASSSLSDEQFF.

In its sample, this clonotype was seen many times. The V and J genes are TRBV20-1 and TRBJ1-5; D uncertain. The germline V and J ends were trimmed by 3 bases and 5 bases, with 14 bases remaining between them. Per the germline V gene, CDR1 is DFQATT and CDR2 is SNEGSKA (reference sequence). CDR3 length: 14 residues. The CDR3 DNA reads TGCAGTGCTAGTTCATCCAGGATTTATCAGCCCCAGCATTTT. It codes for CSASSSRIYQPQHF.

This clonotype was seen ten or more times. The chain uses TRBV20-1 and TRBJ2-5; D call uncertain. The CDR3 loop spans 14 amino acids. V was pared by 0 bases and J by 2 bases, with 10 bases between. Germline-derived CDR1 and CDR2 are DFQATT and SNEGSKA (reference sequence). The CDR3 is CSARDRGPQETQYF. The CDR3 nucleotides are TGCAGTGCTAGAGATCGCGGACCACAAGAGACCCAGTACTTC.

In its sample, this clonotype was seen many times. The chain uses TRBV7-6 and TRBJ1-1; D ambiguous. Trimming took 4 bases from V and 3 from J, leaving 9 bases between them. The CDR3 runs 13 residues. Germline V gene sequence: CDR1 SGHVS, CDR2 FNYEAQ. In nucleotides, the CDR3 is TGTGCCAGCAGCTCCGGACGGGACACTGAAGCTTTCTTT. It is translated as CASSSGRDTEAFF.

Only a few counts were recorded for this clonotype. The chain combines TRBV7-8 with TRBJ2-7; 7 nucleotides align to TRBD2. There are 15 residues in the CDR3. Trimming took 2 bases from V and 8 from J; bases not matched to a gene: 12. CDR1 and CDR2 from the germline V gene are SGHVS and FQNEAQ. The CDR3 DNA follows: TGTGCCAGCAGCTTAATGCCAGGTGGGGACTATAAGCAGTACTTC. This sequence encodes CASSLMPGGDYKQYF.